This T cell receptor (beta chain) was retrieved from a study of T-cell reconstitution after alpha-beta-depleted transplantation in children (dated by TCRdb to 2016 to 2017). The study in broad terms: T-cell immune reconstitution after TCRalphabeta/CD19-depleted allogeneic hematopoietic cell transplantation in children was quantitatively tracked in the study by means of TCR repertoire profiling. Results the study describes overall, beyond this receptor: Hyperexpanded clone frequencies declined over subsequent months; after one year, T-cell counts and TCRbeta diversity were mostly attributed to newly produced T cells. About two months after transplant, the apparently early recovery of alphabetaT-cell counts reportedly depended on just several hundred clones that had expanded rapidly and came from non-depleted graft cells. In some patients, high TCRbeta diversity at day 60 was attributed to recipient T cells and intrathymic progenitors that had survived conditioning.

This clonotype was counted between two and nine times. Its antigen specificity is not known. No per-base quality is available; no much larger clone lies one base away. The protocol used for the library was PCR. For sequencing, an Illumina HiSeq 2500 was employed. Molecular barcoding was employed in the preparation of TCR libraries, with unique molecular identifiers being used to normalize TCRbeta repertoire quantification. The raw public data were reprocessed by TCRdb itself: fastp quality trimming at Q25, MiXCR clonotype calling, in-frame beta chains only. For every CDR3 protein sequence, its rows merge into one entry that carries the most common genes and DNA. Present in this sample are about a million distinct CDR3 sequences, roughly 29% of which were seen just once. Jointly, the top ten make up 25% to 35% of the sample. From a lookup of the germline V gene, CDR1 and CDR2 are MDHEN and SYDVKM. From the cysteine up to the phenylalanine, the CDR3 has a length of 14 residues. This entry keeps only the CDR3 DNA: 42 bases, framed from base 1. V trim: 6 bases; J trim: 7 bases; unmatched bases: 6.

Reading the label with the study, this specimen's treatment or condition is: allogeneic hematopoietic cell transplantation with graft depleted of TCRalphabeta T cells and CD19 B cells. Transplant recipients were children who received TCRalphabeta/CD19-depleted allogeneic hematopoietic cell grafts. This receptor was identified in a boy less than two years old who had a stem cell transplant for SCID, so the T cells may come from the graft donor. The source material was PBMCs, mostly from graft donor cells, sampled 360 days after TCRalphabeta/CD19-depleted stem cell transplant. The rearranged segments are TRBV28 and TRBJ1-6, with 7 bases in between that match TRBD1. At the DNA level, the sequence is TGTGCCAGCAGCCTCGGACAGGCAAATTCACCCCTCCACTTT. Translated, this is CASSLGQANSPLHF.